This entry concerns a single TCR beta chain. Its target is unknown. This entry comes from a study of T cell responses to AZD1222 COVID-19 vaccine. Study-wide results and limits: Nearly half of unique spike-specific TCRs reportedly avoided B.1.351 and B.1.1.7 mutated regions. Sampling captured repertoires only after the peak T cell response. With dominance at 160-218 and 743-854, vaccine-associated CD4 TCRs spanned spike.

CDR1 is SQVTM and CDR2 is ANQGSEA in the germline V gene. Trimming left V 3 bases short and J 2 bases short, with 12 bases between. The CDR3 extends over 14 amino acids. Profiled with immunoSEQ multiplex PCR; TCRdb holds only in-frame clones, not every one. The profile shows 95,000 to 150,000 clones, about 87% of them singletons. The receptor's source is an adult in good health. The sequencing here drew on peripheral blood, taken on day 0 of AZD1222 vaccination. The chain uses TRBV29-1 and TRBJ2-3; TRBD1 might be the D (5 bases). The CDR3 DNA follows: TGCAGCGTTGATCAGGGATTGAACACAGATACGCAGTATTTT. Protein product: CSVDQGLNTDTQYF.